Each of the 21 T cell receptor beta chains below was sequenced from the same sample in a study of glioma-infiltrating T cells. Amplification of TCR alpha and beta CDR3 regions from RNA used iRepertoire nested multiplex PCR. TCRdb passed the multiplex PCR reads through MiXCR, listing each CDR3 protein once. This table has thousands of distinct CDR3 sequences, 28% appearing once. The sample taken for sequencing was glioma tissue, nonneoplastic brain tissue, or PBMCs (not recorded which). Every receptor here comes from a human donor with low-grade glioma or glioblastoma, undergoing nonglioma brain surgery, or in good health (not recorded which).

In its sample, this clonotype ranks as medium-sized. V and J are TRBV7-2 and TRBJ2-1; D is unclear. The CDR3 has 12 residues. Germline lookup yields CDR1 SGHTA and CDR2 FQGNSA. Trimming took 2 bases from V and 6 from J, leaving 5 bases between them. CDR3 sequence reads: CASSLSINEQFF. The CDR3 region has the DNA TGTGCCAGCAGCTTATCAATCAATGAGCAGTTCTTC.

The table lists this clonotype with many counts. Here the CDR3 reads CASEGAGRTQYF. CDR3 nucleotide sequence: TGTGCCAGTGAAGGGGCAGGGCGGACCCAGTACTTC. The chain combines TRBV19 with TRBJ2-5; D is possibly TRBD1 (5 bases). Germline V CDR1 and CDR2: LNHDA, SQIVND (reference sequence). The CDR3 has 12 amino acids. Trimming stripped 8 bases from V and 7 bases from J, with 14 bases between.

The V call is TRBV20-1, the J call TRBJ2-7, with TRBD2 identical over 7 bases. The CDR3 totals 13 residues. Trimming cost V 1 base and J 3 bases; bases outside gene matches: 3. Germline lookup yields CDR1 DFQATT and CDR2 SNEGSKA (reference sequence). The CDR3 sequence: CSARGAGSYEQYV. The CDR3 DNA follows: TGCAGTGCTAGAGGAGCGGGGAGCTACGAGCAGTACGTC.

This chain connects TRBV25-1 to TRBJ2-5; D is perhaps TRBD1 or TRBD2 (5 bases each). Germline CDR1 and CDR2: MGHDK and SYGVNS. The V gene lost 3 bases and the J gene lost 3 bases, with 11 bases spanning the gap. The CDR3 runs 14 residues. The DNA for the CDR3 is TGTGCCAGCAGTGAGGGGGTCGGGGAAGAGACCCAGTACTTC. It is translated as CASSEGVGEETQYF.

This clonotype is classed as medium-sized (0.01 to 0.1%). The chain couples TRBV6-2 or TRBV6-3 to TRBJ2-7; 7 bases are shared with TRBD2. Germline CDR1 and CDR2: MNHEY and SVGEGT. V was clipped by 6 bases and J by 5 bases; unmatched bases: 7. The CDR3 sequence is 13 residues long. For the CDR3, the DNA is TGTGCCAGCAGCGACAGACTAGCTGACGAGCAGTACGTC. It specifies CASSDRLADEQYV.

Notes on this clonotype: Its ends do not fully match the called genes, so a read error is possible. The V and J genes are TRBV27 and TRBJ1-5; D is unresolved. Germline CDR1 MNHEY, CDR2 SMNVEV (reference sequence). This CDR3 is built from 12 residues. The CDR3 DNA reads TGTGCCAGCAGTCACCCGGGCTCGCCCCAGCCTTTT. Its protein product is CASSHPGSPQPF.

In its sample, this clonotype ranks as medium-sized (0.01 to 0.1%). The chain couples TRBV4-3 to TRBJ2-5, with D maybe TRBD2 (6 bases). Germline CDR1 is LGHNA and CDR2 is YSLEER. V lost 4 bases and J lost 0, with 12 bases in between. CDR3 size: 15 residues. CDR3 in DNA: TGCGCCAGCAGCCCGTCTTCGGGGGACCAAGAGACCCAGTACTTC. Amino acids: CASSPSSGDQETQYF.

On this clonotype itself: In this CDR3 the conserved last residue, phenylalanine or tryptophan, is missing, so a read error is likely. Because the CDR3's place on the DNA is in doubt, the DNA is left out and the CDR3 is given as listed by TCRdb. The chain joins TRBV6-2 or TRBV6-3 to TRBJ2-1. Germline V gene lookup returns CDR1 MNHEY and CDR2 SVGEGT. With termini counted, the CDR3 has 12 amino acids. CDR3 protein: CASRRKDPAQVG.

This clonotype is medium-sized within its sample. The chain combines TRBV6-1 with TRBJ1-4; D call uncertain. The germline V gene has CDR1 MNHNS and CDR2 SASEGT. The CDR3 sequence is 15 residues long. V was shortened by 6 bases and J by 5 bases, with 16 bases between the two germline ends. This CDR3 is CASSRGPPWNEKLFF. Here the CDR3 DNA reads TGTGCCAGCAGCCGCGGTCCACCATGGAATGAAAAACTGTTTTTT.

This clonotype came up many times. The chain joins TRBV20-1 to TRBJ2-3, with TRBD2 matching over 13 bases. Germline CDR1 DFQATT, CDR2 SNEGSKA (reference sequence). Trimming at V came to 5 bases and at J to 1 base, leaving 3 bases not matched to a gene. The CDR3 spans 15 residues. The CDR3 protein is CSASGLAGRTDTQYF. DNA of the CDR3: TGCAGTGCTTCGGGACTAGCGGGACGCACAGATACGCAGTATTTT.

This clonotype has a single count. A read error may account for a junction end that differs from germline. This sequence joins TRBV20-1 and TRBJ1-5; unclear D gene. There are 15 residues in the CDR3. Per germline, CDR1 DFQATT and CDR2 SNEGSKA (reference sequence). The CDR3, as DNA: TGCAGTGCTCTCGCTCCCGGACTCCGCACTCCGCCCCAGCCTTTT. This gives the protein CSALAPGLRTPPQPF.

Many counts were recorded for this clonotype. V and J are TRBV12-3 or TRBV12-4 and TRBJ2-2; D tentatively reads TRBD1 or TRBD2 (5 bases each). The CDR3 is 13 residues long. V was shortened by 8 bases and J by 0 bases, with 7 bases between the two germline ends. DNA for the CDR3: TGTGCCAGCCGGGGACCGAACACCGGGGAGCTGTTTTTT. Translated, it gives CASRGPNTGELFF.

This clonotype has a count of ten or more. V usage is TRBV5-8 and J usage is TRBJ2-7; 8 bases are shared with TRBD1. This CDR3 is 15 amino acids long. V lost 1 base and J lost 4; bases outside the gene matches: 7. The V gene's germline CDR1 is SGHTS and CDR2 YDEGEE. CDR3 in amino acids: CASSLYGTGFYEQYF. The CDR3, as DNA: TGTGCCAGCAGCTTGTACGGGACAGGATTTTACGAGCAGTACTTC.

In its sample, this clonotype was seen many times. This chain uses TRBV11-2 with TRBJ2-5; 8 bases are a match to TRBD1. CDR1 and CDR2 from the germline V gene are SGHAT and FQNNGV. The length of the CDR3 is 15 residues. J gave up 3 bases and V 5 bases, and 8 bases lay outside the gene matches. The CDR3 DNA reads TGTGCCAGCAGCCGGACAGGGAACCAAGAAGAGACCCAGTACTTC. Residues: CASSRTGNQEETQYF.

This clonotype came up many times. The genes are TRBV29-1 and TRBJ2-5; D unclear. Deletions cut 3 bases from V and 7 bases from J, with 12 bases between. Germline V gene data show CDR1 as SQVTM and CDR2 as ANQGSEA. The CDR3 length is 12 residues. Written as DNA, the CDR3 is TGCAGCGTTGATCAAGTGTCGGGGACCCAGTACTTC. Translated: CSVDQVSGTQYF. Combining the CDR3 with reference TRBV29-1 and TRBJ2-5 gives the whole variable domain SAVISQKPSRDICQRGTSLTIQCQVDSQVTMMFWYRQQPGQSLTLIATANQGSEATYESGFVIDKFPISRPNLTFSTLTVSNMSPEDSSIYLCSVDQVSGTQYFGPGTRLLVL.

This clonotype was counted ten times or more. The chain uses TRBV9 and TRBJ1-6; D is perhaps TRBD1 (6 bases). The CDR3 consists of 15 residues. V lost 4 bases, J lost 5 bases, and 13 bases lay in between. The germline V gene encodes CDR1 SGDLS and CDR2 YYNGEE. CDR3 nucleotide sequence: TGTGCCAGCAGCTCACAGGGAGGTGATAATTCACCCCTCCACTTT. It is translated as CASSSQGGDNSPLHF.

This clonotype is deemed medium-sized. The chain employs TRBV3-1 and TRBJ1-1; D uncertain. CDR1 is LGHDT, CDR2 YNNKEL, per germline (reference sequence). The CDR3 runs 13 residues. V lost 1 base and J 1 base, leaving 4 bases between the germline ends. CDR3 sequence: CASSQGENTEAFF. CDR3 nucleotides: TGTGCCAGCAGCCAAGGTGAGAACACTGAAGCTTTCTTT.

This clonotype was detected ten times or more. The V call is TRBV4-2, the J call TRBJ1-6; D remains ambiguous. The germline gives CDR1 LGHNA, CDR2 YNFKEQ. V lost 0 bases and J 7 bases, leaving 13 bases between the germline ends. This CDR3 is 16 amino acids long. The DNA of the CDR3 is TGTGCCAGCAGCCAAGAATTAGGGCAGTTAAATTCACCCCTCCACTTT. The encoded protein is CASSQELGQLNSPLHF.

Relative to its sample, this clonotype is medium-sized. V gene TRBV6-1 combines with J gene TRBJ1-2; 9 bases align to TRBD1. The germline V gene has CDR1 MNHNS and CDR2 SASEGT. This CDR3 comprises 17 residues. J was trimmed by 3 bases and V by 5 bases; bases with no gene match: 13. CDR3 region: CASSSLSGQGADYGYTF. DNA for the CDR3: TGTGCCAGCAGTTCCCTGTCGGGACAGGGCGCGGACTATGGCTACACCTTC.

By sample share, this clonotype is medium-sized (0.01 to 0.1%). The chain carries TRBV10-2 and TRBJ2-3; TRBD2 matches 9 bases. V lost 8 bases to trimming and J lost 4 bases; unmatched junction nucleotides: 7. The CDR3 is made up of 14 amino acids. CDR1 is WSHSY and CDR2 is SAAADI in the germline V gene. CDR3 nucleotide sequence: TGCGCCAGCCGTGCGGGAGGGGGCCCAGATACGCAGTATTTT. This gives the protein CASRAGGGPDTQYF.

This clonotype was seen only a few times. Here the CDR3 DNA reads TGTGCCAGCAGTGATAGACAGGGGATAGATACGCAGTATTTT. Translating it yields CASSDRQGIDTQYF. The J gene is TRBJ2-3, the V gene TRBV25-1; 8 bases line up with TRBD1. The germline CDR1 and CDR2 sequences are MGHDK and SYGVNS. This CDR3 spans 14 amino acids. Trimming removed 3 bases from V and 5 bases from J; junction bases left unmatched: 4.